This TCR beta chain was profiled in a study of brain T cells in children with intractable seizures. Study-wide results and caveats: Absence of clones before surgery may stem from lower sequencing depth. Only CDR3 sequence similarity suggested viral specificity, without known HCMV serostatus.

Germline CDR1 is LNHNV and CDR2 is YYDKDF (reference sequence). After removal of 0 bases from V and 8 bases from J, the junction contained 1 base not matched to a gene. The CDR3 consists of 13 residues. Concerning this clone: Its antigen is unidentified.

Clones were sequenced by immunoSEQ multiplex PCR, and TCRdb holds only the in-frame ones, with some missing. Here the sample spans 78,000 or so clones, under 95% being singletons. The specimen was peripheral blood, collected at surgery. The receptor was derived from a girl aged 2 to 9 with Rasmussen encephalitis and intractable seizures. The chain joins TRBV15 to TRBJ2-1; 7 bases match TRBD1. CDR3 amino acids: CATSRDQGDEQFF. CDR3 sequence (DNA): TGTGCCACCAGCAGAGATCAGGGGGATGAGCAGTTCTTC.